Listed here are 30 T cell receptor beta chains from one sample, sequenced in a study of response to subunit inactivated influenza vaccine. TCRdb reprocessed the RT-PCR reads with MiXCR, giving one entry per CDR3 protein. The sample yields 550,000 to 800,000 distinct CDR3 sequences, approximately 14% seen once. Source: PBMCs from blood, taken 11 to 12 days after vaccination. These receptors were collected from a man aged 50 to 59 who received an inactivated influenza vaccine.

This clonotype was recorded at least ten times. The chain couples TRBV4-3 to TRBJ2-1; 8 bases are a match to TRBD1. The V and J ends lost 3 bases and 2 bases, in that order; junction bases with no gene match: 6. Germline CDR1 and CDR2: LGHNA and YSLEER. There are 16 residues in the CDR3. This chain's CDR3 is CASSQAAGGPYNEQFF. The CDR3 coding sequence is TGCGCCAGCAGCCAGGCTGCAGGGGGCCCCTACAATGAGCAGTTCTTC.

This clonotype came up many times. The chain uses TRBV12-3 or TRBV12-4 and TRBJ1-5; a weak D match, TRBD1 (6 bases). The CDR3 is 14 amino acids. V was clipped by 7 bases and J by 0 bases, with 10 bases between them. The CDR3 DNA reads as TGTGCCAGCACCTGGACAGATAGCAATCAGCCCCAGCATTTT. This gives the protein CASTWTDSNQPQHF.

This clonotype has just a few counts. The chain combines TRBV14 with TRBJ1-6; weak D call: TRBD1 (5 bases). CDR1 is SGHDN and CDR2 is FVKESK in the germline V gene. V lost 2 bases and J lost 10, with 9 bases in between. The CDR3 has 13 amino acids. The CDR3 region has the DNA TGTGCCAGCAGCCAAACTCGGGGGTCACCCCTCCACTTT. It codes for CASSQTRGSPLHF.

This clonotype has only a few counts. V usage is TRBV4-2 and J usage is TRBJ2-7, with 12 bases identical to TRBD2. Looked up from germline, CDR1 is LGHNA and CDR2 is YNFKEQ. Unmatched junction bases numbered 7, after V lost 0 bases and J lost 4 bases. CDR3 size: 17 residues. The CDR3 protein is CASSQDPAGTSGYEQYF. CDR3 sequence (DNA): TGTGCCAGCAGCCAAGATCCCGCCGGGACTAGCGGGTACGAGCAGTACTTC.

The sample holds a few counts of this clonotype. The J gene is TRBJ2-7, the V gene TRBV19; the D call may be TRBD1 or TRBD2 (5 bases each). The CDR3 contains 14 residues. Germline V gives CDR1 LNHDA, CDR2 SQIVND (reference sequence). The germline V and J ends were trimmed by 8 bases and 7 bases, with 21 bases remaining between them. CDR3 nucleotides: TGTGCCAGTGGGCCAGGGACCCTTTTGAGAGAGCAGTACTTC. Translating gives CASGPGTLLREQYF.

This clonotype occurred once. In DNA, the CDR3 is TGTGCCAGCAGCCTCACCGAGCCAAGCGGTTTCTTT. Amino acids: CASSLTEPSGFF. V is TRBV6-2 or TRBV6-3 and J is TRBJ1-1; D is unresolved. Trimming pared 6 bases from V and 13 bases from J, leaving 18 bases between. The germline CDR1 and CDR2 sequences are MNHEY and SVGEGT. The length of the CDR3 is 12 residues.

This clonotype has just a few counts. The rearrangement links TRBV4-3 to TRBJ1-2; D uncertain. With 0 bases removed from V and 4 bases from J, the gap between germline ends came to 9 bases. Per the germline V gene, CDR1 is LGHNA and CDR2 is YSLEER. The CDR3 extends over 14 amino acids. The CDR3 coding sequence is TGCGCCAGCAGCCAAGAGGTAGACGTCTATGGCTACACCTTC. Protein product: CASSQEVDVYGYTF.

In its sample, this clonotype was seen a few times. J is TRBJ2-1 and V is TRBV20-1, with 7 bases aligning to TRBD2. V gave up 6 bases and J gave up 0 bases; unmatched junction bases: 8. Per germline, CDR1 DFQATT and CDR2 SNEGSKA (reference sequence). This CDR3 spans 15 amino acids. The CDR3 DNA sequence: TGCAGTGCCCCTTCGGGCGGGAGCTCCTACAATGAGCAGTTCTTC. Encoded protein: CSAPSGGSSYNEQFF.

The chain couples TRBV2 to TRBJ2-2; D is unclear. The CDR3 totals 15 residues. Germline-derived CDR1 and CDR2 are SNHLY and FYNNEI. V lost 0 bases and J lost 1, with 6 bases in between. The CDR3 is CASSEAARNTGELFF. For the CDR3, the DNA is TGTGCCAGCAGTGAAGCTGCGCGGAACACCGGGGAGCTGTTTTTT.

The V and J genes are TRBV3-1 and TRBJ1-1; D ambiguous. The CDR3 spans 13 residues. Per germline, CDR1 LGHDT and CDR2 YNNKEL (reference sequence). Trimming pared 0 bases from V and 4 bases from J, leaving 6 bases between. CDR3 region: CASSQESITEAFF. CDR3 bases: TGTGCCAGCAGCCAAGAGTCAATCACTGAAGCTTTCTTT. The complete variable domain, with remaining parts taken from reference TRBV3-1 and TRBJ1-1, reads DTAVSQTPKYLVTQMGNDKSIKCEQNLGHDTMYWYKQDSKKFLKIMFSYNNKELIINETVPNRFSPKSPDKAHLNLHINSLELGDSAVYFCASSQESITEAFFGQGTRLTVV.

A few counts support this clonotype. This rearrangement joins TRBV6-5 to TRBJ2-1, with 8 bases aligning to TRBD2. From germline, CDR1 is MNHEY and CDR2 SVGAGI. With 2 bases clipped from V and 4 bases from J, the junction kept 4 bases outside the gene matches. This CDR3 is 15 amino acids long. For the CDR3, the DNA is TGTGCCAGCAGTTACGGGGCTAGCGGGTACAATGAGCAGTTCTTC. Translation gives CASSYGASGYNEQFF.

This clonotype was seen repeatedly, ten times or more. The chain couples TRBV29-1 to TRBJ2-2; D not resolved. The germline CDR1 and CDR2 sequences are SQVTM and ANQGSEA. This CDR3 contains 13 residues. The V end was cut by 4 bases, the J end by 4 bases, with 10 bases between. The CDR3 protein is CSVVRTVTGELFF. DNA for the CDR3: TGCAGCGTTGTCCGGACGGTCACCGGGGAGCTGTTTTTT.

This clonotype was found a few times. The rearrangement links TRBV15 to TRBJ2-1; D gene uncertain. The CDR3 totals 13 residues. With 0 bases removed from V and 7 bases from J, the gap between germline ends came to 7 bases. The germline gives CDR1 LNHNV, CDR2 YYDKDF (reference sequence). CDR3 sequence reads: CATSREIWNEQFF. The CDR3 region has the DNA TGTGCCACCAGCAGAGAGATATGGAATGAGCAGTTCTTC.

This clonotype was seen a handful of times. V usage is TRBV30 and J usage is TRBJ1-4; D is uncertain. This CDR3 contains 14 residues. The germline V gene has CDR1 GTSNPN and CDR2 SVGIG (reference sequence). V was cut by 0 bases and J by 5 bases, with 10 bases left in between. CDR3 nucleotides: TGTGCCTGGAGTGTACTGTCTCAGAATGAAAAACTGTTTTTT. Protein sequence: CAWSVLSQNEKLFF.

This clonotype has a handful of counts. The genes are TRBV7-8 and TRBJ2-7; D could derive from TRBD1 or TRBD2 (8 bases each). The CDR3 is made up of 15 amino acids. CDR1 and CDR2 from the germline V gene are SGHVS and FQNEAQ. The V end was cut by 5 bases, the J end by 6 bases, with 20 bases between. CDR3 sequence reads: CASSRGTGLALEQYF. The DNA for the CDR3 is TGTGCCAGCAGCCGCGGGACAGGACTAGCTCTCGAGCAGTACTTC. Combining the CDR3 with reference TRBV7-8 and TRBJ2-7 gives the whole variable domain GAGVSQSPRYKVAKRGQDVALRCDPISGHVSLFWYQQALGQGPEFLTYFQNEAQLDKSGLPSDRFFAERPEGSVSTLKIQRTQQEDSAVYLCASSRGTGLALEQYFGPGTRLTVT.

This clonotype was picked up a small number of times. The V call is TRBV9, the J call TRBJ1-1, with D uncertain. This CDR3 has 13 amino acids. From germline, CDR1 is SGDLS and CDR2 YYNGEE. V dropped 2 bases and J dropped 3 bases, with 8 bases sitting between them. The CDR3 here is CASSVSRDTEAFF. The DNA of the CDR3 is TGTGCCAGCAGCGTCTCAAGGGACACTGAAGCTTTCTTT.

V gene TRBV7-9 combines with J gene TRBJ1-5; D perhaps matches TRBD1 (5 bases). Deletions cut 1 base from V and 1 base from J, with 8 bases between. Germline V gives CDR1 SEHNR, CDR2 FQNEAQ (reference sequence). This CDR3 comprises 15 residues. CDR3 residues: CASSLGTTSNQPQHF. The CDR3, as DNA: TGTGCCAGCAGCTTAGGGACAACGAGCAATCAGCCCCAGCATTTT.

This clonotype was seen only a few times. This chain connects TRBV5-4 to TRBJ2-1; 14 positions match TRBD2. V trimming: 4 bases; J trimming: 8 bases; junction bases outside the gene matches: 11. The CDR3 has 17 residues. Germline CDR1 SGHNT, CDR2 YYREEE (reference sequence). This CDR3 is CASSQGLAGVNFDEQFF. The CDR3 region has the DNA TGTGCCAGCAGCCAGGGACTAGCGGGAGTAAACTTCGATGAGCAGTTCTTC.

V gene TRBV18 combines with J gene TRBJ2-7, with TRBD2 as a possible D gene (6 bases). With 3 bases removed from V and 0 bases from J, the gap between germline ends came to 12 bases. CDR1 KGHSH and CDR2 LQKENI come from the germline V gene. The CDR3 totals 15 residues. CDR3 bases: TGTGCCAGCTCACCGTCGTTCGGGGGCTCCTACGAGCAGTACTTC. Translating gives CASSPSFGGSYEQYF.

The V and J genes are TRBV6-2 or TRBV6-3 and TRBJ2-5; D remains unclear. The CDR3 loop spans 14 amino acids. Germline values: CDR1 MNHEY, CDR2 SVGEGT. Trimming took 2 bases from V and 3 from J, leaving 10 bases between them. This CDR3 is CASSYGWGKETQYF. CDR3 nucleotides: TGTGCCAGCAGTTACGGTTGGGGAAAAGAGACCCAGTACTTC.

This clonotype was counted at least ten times. This chain connects TRBV12-3 or TRBV12-4 to TRBJ1-2; no clear D gene. Deletions cut 5 bases from V and 4 bases from J, with 14 bases between. This CDR3 has 14 residues. This CDR3 is CASSLRRLAYGYTF. In nucleotides, the CDR3 is TGTGCCAGCAGTCTCCGACGCCTGGCCTATGGCTACACCTTC.

This clonotype was counted only a few times. The CDR3 loop is CASSLSDGRHNEQFF. The CDR3 DNA reads TGTGCCAGCAGCTTAAGCGACGGGAGGCACAATGAGCAGTTCTTC. This chain uses TRBV7-3 with TRBJ2-1, with 7 bases aligning to TRBD2. The trim removed 1 base at V and 5 bases at J, leaving 5 bases unmatched. Germline-derived CDR1 and CDR2 are SGHTA and FQGTGA. The CDR3 extends over 15 amino acids.

This clonotype has only a few counts. V is TRBV5-6 and J is TRBJ2-3; 8 nucleotides match TRBD2. CDR1 and CDR2 (germline): SGHDT, YYEEEE. J lost 0 bases, V lost 1 base, and 4 bases had no gene match. The CDR3 is made up of 16 amino acids. For the CDR3, the DNA is TGTGCCAGCAGCTTGAATCGGGGGGGAAGCACAGATACGCAGTATTTT. Its protein product is CASSLNRGGSTDTQYF.

The chain couples TRBV14 to TRBJ2-7, with TRBD2 matching over 8 bases. In germline, CDR1 is SGHDN, CDR2 FVKESK. V shed 9 bases, J shed 6 bases, and the junction held 16 bases outside the gene matches. This CDR3 is built from 15 residues. As DNA, the CDR3 is TGTGCCAGGAACGGACTAGCTACGTACATCGGCGAGCAGTACTTC. This codes for CARNGLATYIGEQYF.

The chain links TRBV7-2 to TRBJ1-1; a weak D match, TRBD1 (6 bases). V lost 4 bases and J lost 2, with 17 bases in between. This CDR3 has 16 amino acids. Germline V gives CDR1 SGHTA, CDR2 FQGNSA. CDR3 loop: CASSSWGGGPNTEAFF. The DNA of the CDR3 is TGTGCCAGCAGCTCCTGGGGAGGGGGGCCTAACACTGAAGCTTTCTTT.

This clonotype was counted between two and nine times. This chain connects TRBV5-6 to TRBJ1-2; 7 bases match TRBD1. The V gene's germline CDR1 is SGHDT and CDR2 YYEEEE. CDR3 length equals 14 residues. Trimming cost V 0 bases and J 8 bases; bases outside gene matches: 7. The chain's CDR3 is CASSLGDRSFGYTF. The CDR3 nucleotides read TGTGCCAGCAGCTTGGGGGACAGATCTTTCGGCTACACCTTC.

This clonotype was counted a few times. The chain combines TRBV4-3 with TRBJ1-1; D gene uncertain. Germline values: CDR1 LGHNA, CDR2 YSLEER. V dropped 2 bases and J dropped 5 bases, with 12 bases sitting between them. CDR3 length equals 14 residues. The CDR3 loop reads CASSQKPPGTEAFF. The CDR3 nucleotides read TGCGCCAGCAGCCAAAAACCCCCGGGGACTGAAGCTTTCTTT.

This chain links TRBV6-2 or TRBV6-3 with TRBJ1-2; TRBD1 matches at 10 bases. Germline trimming cut 6 bases from V and 6 bases from J; bases unmatched to any gene: 10. Germline CDR1 is MNHEY and CDR2 is SVGEGT. This CDR3 region has 15 residues. Written as DNA, the CDR3 is TGTGCCAGCAGAGCCGGGACAGGGGCTTTCAATGGCTACACCTTC. This encodes CASRAGTGAFNGYTF.

This clonotype was observed a few times. The V call is TRBV7-2, the J call TRBJ2-4, with TRBD1 matching 9 bases. Per germline, CDR1 SGHTA and CDR2 FQGNSA. This CDR3 spans 16 amino acids. J gave up 1 base and V 5 bases, and 6 bases lay outside the gene matches. The CDR3 region has the DNA TGTGCCAGCAGCCAATATACAGGGGGCGCCAAAAACATTCAGTACTTC. This encodes CASSQYTGGAKNIQYF. Full variable domain (rest looked up from reference TRBV7-2 and TRBJ2-4): GAGVSQSPSNKVTEKGKDVELRCDPISGHTALYWYRQSLGQGLEFLIYFQGNSAPDKSGLPSDRFSAERTGGSVSTLTIQRTQQEDSAVYLCASSQYTGGAKNIQYFGAGTRLSVL.

DNA of the CDR3: TGTGCCAGCAGTTACGATTTGGGACAGATCACTGAAGCTTTCTTT. Protein product: CASSYDLGQITEAFF. The chain joins TRBV6-2 or TRBV6-3 to TRBJ1-1, with 7 bases that match TRBD1. The V segment lost 2 bases and the J segment 4 bases; nucleotides outside the gene matches: 7. Germline CDR1 MNHEY, CDR2 SVGEGT. The CDR3 covers 15 residues.